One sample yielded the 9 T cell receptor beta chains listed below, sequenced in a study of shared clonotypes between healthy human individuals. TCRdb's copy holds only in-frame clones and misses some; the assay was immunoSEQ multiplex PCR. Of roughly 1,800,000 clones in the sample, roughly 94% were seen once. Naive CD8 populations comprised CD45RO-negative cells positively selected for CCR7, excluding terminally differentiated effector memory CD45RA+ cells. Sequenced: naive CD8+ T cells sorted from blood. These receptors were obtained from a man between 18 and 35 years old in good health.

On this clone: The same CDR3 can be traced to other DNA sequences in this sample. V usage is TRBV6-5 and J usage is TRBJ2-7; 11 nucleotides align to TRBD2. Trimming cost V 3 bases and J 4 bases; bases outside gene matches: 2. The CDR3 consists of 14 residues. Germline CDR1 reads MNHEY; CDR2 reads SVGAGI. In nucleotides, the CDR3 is TGTGCCAGCAGTTATTCTAGCGGGGGGTACGAGCAGTACTTC. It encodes CASSYSSGGYEQYF.

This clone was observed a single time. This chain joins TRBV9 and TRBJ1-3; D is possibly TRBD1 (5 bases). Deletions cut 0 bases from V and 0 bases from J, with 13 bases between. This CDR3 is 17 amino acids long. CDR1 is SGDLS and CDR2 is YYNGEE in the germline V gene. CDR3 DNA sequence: TGTGCCAGCAGCGTAGCCGGGGCCTACAGCTCTGGAAACACCATATATTTT. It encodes CASSVAGAYSSGNTIYF.

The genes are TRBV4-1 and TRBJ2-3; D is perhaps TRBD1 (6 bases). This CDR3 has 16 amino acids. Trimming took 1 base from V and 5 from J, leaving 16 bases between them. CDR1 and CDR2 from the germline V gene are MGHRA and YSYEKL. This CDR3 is CASSQVRDTRGDTQYF. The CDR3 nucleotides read TGCGCCAGCAGCCAAGTCCGGGACACTCGGGGAGATACGCAGTATTTT.

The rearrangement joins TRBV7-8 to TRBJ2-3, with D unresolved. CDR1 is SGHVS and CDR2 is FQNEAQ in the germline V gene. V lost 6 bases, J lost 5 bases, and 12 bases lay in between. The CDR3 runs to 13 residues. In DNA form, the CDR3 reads TGTGCCAGCAGAGGCCTTTCCCTAGATACGCAGTATTTT. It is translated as CASRGLSLDTQYF.

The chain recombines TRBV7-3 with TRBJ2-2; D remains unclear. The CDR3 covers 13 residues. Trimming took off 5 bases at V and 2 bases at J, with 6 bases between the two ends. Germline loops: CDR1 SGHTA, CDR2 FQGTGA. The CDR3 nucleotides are TGTGCCAGCAGCATAGATAACACCGGGGAGCTGTTTTTT. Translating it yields CASSIDNTGELFF.

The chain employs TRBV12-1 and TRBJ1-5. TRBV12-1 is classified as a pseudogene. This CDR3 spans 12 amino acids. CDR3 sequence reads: CASSFAPLPQHF. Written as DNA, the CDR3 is TGTGCCAGCAGCTTTGCGCCGTTGCCCCAGCATTTT.

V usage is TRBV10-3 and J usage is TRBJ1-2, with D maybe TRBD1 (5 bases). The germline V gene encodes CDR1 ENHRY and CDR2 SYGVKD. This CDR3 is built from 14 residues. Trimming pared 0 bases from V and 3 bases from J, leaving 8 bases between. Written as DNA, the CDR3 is TGTGCCATCAGTGAGTCGTGGGGGGACTATGGCTACACCTTC. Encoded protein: CAISESWGDYGYTF.

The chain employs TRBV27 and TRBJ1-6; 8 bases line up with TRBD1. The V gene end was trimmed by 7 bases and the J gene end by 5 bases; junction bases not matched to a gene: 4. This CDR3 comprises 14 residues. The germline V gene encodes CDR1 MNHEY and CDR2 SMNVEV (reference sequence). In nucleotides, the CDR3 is TGTGCCAGCAAAGGGACAGGAGATAATTCACCCCTCCACTTT. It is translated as CASKGTGDNSPLHF.

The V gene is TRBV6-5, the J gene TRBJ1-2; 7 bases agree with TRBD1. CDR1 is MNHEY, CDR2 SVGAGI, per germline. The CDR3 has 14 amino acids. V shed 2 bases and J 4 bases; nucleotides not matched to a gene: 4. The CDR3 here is CASSYGTASYGYTF. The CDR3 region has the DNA TGTGCCAGCAGTTACGGGACAGCTTCCTATGGCTACACCTTC.